Below are 26 T cell receptor beta chains sequenced from a single sample in a study of identical twins. Each CDR3 protein gets one entry after TCRdb re-called the 5' RACE reads with MiXCR. The sample has some 240,000 distinct CDR3 sequences; about 8% are singletons. The data were also submitted as part of a second study, on yellow fever vaccine responses in identical twins.

The sequencing input was CD8+ T cells sorted from blood. The receptors were gathered from a woman between 18 and 29 years old in good health.

This clonotype has a count of ten or more. The chain combines TRBV5-1 with TRBJ2-3; TRBD2 aligns across 11 bases. The CDR3 runs 17 residues. Germline lookup yields CDR1 SGHRS and CDR2 YFSETQ. J gave up 6 bases and V 4 bases, and 13 bases lay outside the gene matches. The CDR3 DNA reads as TGCGCCAGCAGCATATCACCCGGGACTAGCGGAATTGATACGCAGTATTTT. Amino acids: CASSISPGTSGIDTQYF.

This clonotype has more than one count but fewer than ten. The V and J genes are TRBV5-6 and TRBJ2-2; unclear D gene. Germline V CDR1 and CDR2: SGHDT, YYEEEE. V gave up 0 bases and J gave up 4 bases, with 7 bases separating them. The CDR3 is 14 residues long. CDR3 bases: TGTGCCAGCAGCTTGGAAAGCCTCACCGGGGAGCTGTTTTTT. Translated, it gives CASSLESLTGELFF.

Regarding this clonotype: This clone may be a read error of a much larger clone one base away. In DNA, the CDR3 is TGCAGCATTAAAGGGACTAGTTCCTACGAGCAGTACTTC. Protein: CSIKGTSSYEQYF. The chain joins TRBV29-1 to TRBJ2-7, with 8 positions matching TRBD2. The J segment lost 1 base and the V segment lost 8 bases, leaving 7 bases of the junction unmatched. The CDR3 is 13 residues long. CDR1 and CDR2 (germline): SQVTM, ANQGSEA.

This clonotype was seen only a few times. V gene TRBV10-3 combines with J gene TRBJ1-4; the match to TRBD1 covers 8 bases. V shed 3 bases and J 7 bases; nucleotides not matched to a gene: 16. The CDR3 has 18 amino acids. Looked up from germline, CDR1 is ENHRY and CDR2 is SYGVKD. The CDR3 region has the DNA TGTGCCATCAGTGAACCGGGACAGGAGCCCGAGGGGGGTGAAAAACTGTTTTTT. Residues: CAISEPGQEPEGGEKLFF.

Only a few counts were recorded for this clonotype. V gene TRBV27 combines with J gene TRBJ2-1, with D perhaps given as TRBD1 or TRBD2 (5 bases each). The germline CDR1 and CDR2 sequences are MNHEY and SMNVEV (reference sequence). The CDR3 sequence is 15 residues long. Trimming left V 2 bases short and J 0 bases short, with 8 bases between. DNA for the CDR3: TGTGCCAGCAGTTTACAGGGACCCTCCTACAATGAGCAGTTCTTC. Translation: CASSLQGPSYNEQFF.

V and J are TRBV7-6 and TRBJ2-7; no clear D gene. With 5 bases removed from V and 9 bases from J, the gap between germline ends came to 20 bases. This CDR3 has 14 amino acids. Germline V CDR1 and CDR2: SGHVS, FNYEAQ. The CDR3 region has the DNA TGTGCCAGCAGCCCGGACCGAATCCAATGGGGGCAGTACTTC. Its protein is CASSPDRIQWGQYF.

In this sample, this clonotype turned up many times. The chain joins TRBV4-2 to TRBJ1-6; the D gene is possibly TRBD1 (5 bases). Deletions cut 3 bases from V and 10 bases from J, with 13 bases between. Germline V gene lookup returns CDR1 LGHNA and CDR2 YNFKEQ. This CDR3 is 14 amino acids long. The CDR3 loop reads CASSQRGGDSPLHF. CDR3 in DNA: TGTGCCAGCAGCCAGCGAGGCGGGGACTCACCCCTCCACTTT.

Details on this clonotype: Germline and junction disagree at one end, which may indicate a read error. The gene calls are TRBV3-1 and TRBJ2-5, with D possibly being TRBD1 (5 bases). Germline V gene data show CDR1 as LGHDT and CDR2 as YNNKEL (reference sequence). CDR3 length: 18 amino acids. CDR3: CATSQDRVGQGIRETQYF. CDR3 bases: TGTGCCACCAGCCAAGACAGAGTTGGACAAGGGATTCGAGAGACCCAGTACTTC.

This clonotype was picked up many times. This rearrangement joins TRBV6-1 to TRBJ2-3; a weak D match, TRBD2 (7 bases). This CDR3 is 16 amino acids long. Germline V gives CDR1 MNHNS, CDR2 SASEGT. Trimming removed 1 base at V and 2 bases at J, with 13 bases between. The CDR3 here is CASSEEGGATTDTQYF. The CDR3 nucleotides are TGTGCCAGCAGTGAAGAGGGGGGGGCTACCACAGATACGCAGTATTTT.

This clonotype appeared many times. The J gene is TRBJ2-1, the V gene TRBV12-3 or TRBV12-4; 7 bases line up with TRBD1. After removal of 8 bases from V and 7 bases from J, the junction contained 11 bases not matched to a gene. The CDR3 runs 14 residues. The CDR3 loop is CASSTGVLWNEQFF. The CDR3 nucleotides are TGTGCCAGCTCAACAGGGGTATTGTGGAATGAGCAGTTCTTC.

This clonotype was detected ten times or more. The chain couples TRBV9 to TRBJ1-2; D is uncertain. This CDR3 is built from 14 residues. V dropped 3 bases and J dropped 4 bases, with 13 bases sitting between them. The V gene's germline CDR1 is SGDLS and CDR2 YYNGEE. The CDR3 spells CASSGGARAYGYTF. The CDR3 DNA reads TGTGCCAGCAGCGGTGGCGCAAGGGCCTATGGCTACACCTTC.

This clonotype came up many times. This chain joins TRBV12-3 or TRBV12-4 and TRBJ2-7, with TRBD2 as a possible D gene (6 bases). The CDR3 length is 13 residues. V was shortened by 1 base and J by 3 bases, with 7 bases between the two germline ends. The DNA for the CDR3 is TGTGCCAGCAGTTTAGTAGCGGACTACGAGCAGTACTTC. Translation: CASSLVADYEQYF.

At least ten counts were recorded for this clonotype. The V gene is TRBV12-3 or TRBV12-4, the J gene TRBJ2-7, with D unresolved. The CDR3 is 14 residues long. Trimming removed 5 bases from V and 5 bases from J, with 16 bases in between. The CDR3 DNA is TGTGCCAGCAGTCATCGACTTGCCCCTGACGAGCAGTACTTC. It translates to CASSHRLAPDEQYF.

In regard to this clonotype: The junction differs from germline at one of its ends, possibly a read error. The J gene is TRBJ2-7, the V gene TRBV6-2 or TRBV6-3; D may be TRBD1 or TRBD2 (5 bases each). CDR1 and CDR2 from the germline V gene are MNHEY and SVGEGT. The CDR3 runs 10 residues. The CDR3 DNA reads as TGTGCCAGCAGTTTGGGACCCCCTAACTTC. It codes for CASSLGPPNF.

This clonotype was observed a few times. This rearrangement joins TRBV10-3 to TRBJ2-7; TRBD2 might be the D (6 bases). This CDR3 has 14 amino acids. Trimming stripped 3 bases from V and 1 base from J, with 10 bases between. Germline V gene data show CDR1 as ENHRY and CDR2 as SYGVKD. CDR3 sequence (DNA): TGTGCCATCAGTGATCCGGGGGTGTCCTACGAGCAGTACTTC. Translation gives CAISDPGVSYEQYF.

This clonotype was counted at least ten times. The gene calls are TRBV6-2 or TRBV6-3 and TRBJ2-2; 7 nucleotides agree with TRBD2. The junction had 6 bases not matched to a gene; V was cut back by 5 bases and J by 0 bases. From germline, CDR1 is MNHEY and CDR2 SVGEGT. The CDR3 loop spans 16 amino acids. The CDR3 DNA is TGTGCCAGCAGTCCCGGGGGGTTCGCGAACACCGGGGAGCTGTTTTTT. Translation gives CASSPGGFANTGELFF.

This chain connects TRBV9 to TRBJ2-5; 10 bases map to TRBD2. Trimming removed 2 bases from V and 1 base from J; junction bases left unmatched: 5. Germline CDR1 is SGDLS and CDR2 is YYNGEE. This CDR3 has 16 amino acids. The CDR3 here is CASSVLSGGFQETQYF. The CDR3 nucleotides are TGTGCCAGCAGCGTTCTTAGCGGGGGGTTCCAAGAGACCCAGTACTTC.

This clonotype was seen a few times. V usage is TRBV29-1 and J usage is TRBJ2-2, with D unresolved. V was clipped by 6 bases and J by 4 bases, with 9 bases between them. CDR1 and CDR2 (germline): SQVTM, ANQGSEA. CDR3 size: 12 residues. The chain's CDR3 is CSVLDITGELFF. CDR3 nucleotides: TGCAGCGTGCTCGACATCACCGGGGAGCTGTTTTTT.

This clonotype has more than one count but fewer than ten. The rearrangement joins TRBV20-1 to TRBJ1-2; maybe TRBD1 (5 bases). V lost 5 bases and J lost 3, with 13 bases in between. Germline lookup yields CDR1 DFQATT and CDR2 SNEGSKA (reference sequence). This CDR3 has 13 residues. The CDR3 loop is CSAPQGVDYGYTF. Written as DNA, the CDR3 is TGCAGTGCTCCTCAAGGGGTCGACTATGGCTACACCTTC.

This clonotype was counted between two and nine times. CDR3 sequence reads: CASSFSAIGANVLTF. The DNA for the CDR3 is TGTGCCAGCAGCTTTAGTGCGATAGGGGCCAACGTCCTGACTTTC. The gene calls are TRBV11-2 and TRBJ2-6; no definite D call. Germline V gives CDR1 SGHAT, CDR2 FQNNGV. This CDR3 comprises 15 residues. The V and J ends lost 3 bases and 4 bases respectively, with 10 bases between them.

The chain carries TRBV7-9 and TRBJ2-7; D uncertain. The CDR3 spans 11 residues. The germline V and J ends were trimmed by 2 bases and 5 bases, with 4 bases remaining between them. CDR1 SEHNR and CDR2 FQNEAQ come from the germline V gene (reference sequence). CDR3 amino acids: CASSLYDEQYF. The CDR3 bases are TGTGCCAGCAGCTTATATGACGAGCAGTACTTC.

This clonotype occurred many times. The CDR3 DNA reads TGCAGCGCCTCCGGCCCCAATGAGCAGTTCTTC. This codes for CSASGPNEQFF. This chain links TRBV29-1 with TRBJ2-1; no definite D call. Trimming took off 7 bases at V and 6 bases at J, with 10 bases between the two ends. The germline V gene encodes CDR1 SQVTM and CDR2 ANQGSEA. The CDR3 loop spans 11 amino acids.

The sample holds a few counts of this clonotype. The V and J genes are TRBV4-3 and TRBJ2-1; TRBD2 matches 8 bases. The CDR3 is 16 amino acids. CDR1 is LGHNA, CDR2 YSLEER, per germline. V shed 0 bases and J 6 bases; nucleotides not matched to a gene: 7. CDR3 in DNA: TGCGCCAGCAGCCAAGATGGAACTAGCGGTGGCAATGAGCAGTTCTTC. It translates to CASSQDGTSGGNEQFF.

Note on this clonotype: This clone may be a read error of a much larger clone one base away. This is likely a read error, given that the CDR3 carries no conserved phenylalanine or tryptophan at its end. This chain joins TRBV6-1 and TRBJ1-1; D not certain. Germline CDR1 is MNHNS and CDR2 is SASEGT. CDR3 length: 13 residues. Trimming stripped 10 bases from V and 6 bases from J, with 18 bases between. The CDR3 DNA sequence: TGTGCCATCGGAGAGTTAGGGTTGGCTGAAGCTTTCTCT. It translates to CAIGELGLAEAFS.

This clonotype was recorded at least ten times. The chain couples TRBV11-2 to TRBJ2-1; D unclear. V was cut by 2 bases and J by 6 bases, with 5 bases left in between. The CDR3 has 12 amino acids. Germline V CDR1 and CDR2: SGHAT, FQNNGV. The CDR3 bases are TGTGCCAGCAGCTTACTCTTCAATGAGCAGTTCTTC. This translates into CASSLLFNEQFF.

This clonotype was seen a handful of times. The chain combines TRBV30 with TRBJ2-7; 9 bases fit TRBD1. Germline CDR1 and CDR2: GTSNPN and SVGIG (reference sequence). CDR3 length: 13 residues. V shed 0 bases, J shed 4 bases, and the junction held 1 base outside the gene matches. The CDR3 loop reads CAWSVGTGYEQYF. DNA for the CDR3: TGTGCCTGGAGTGTAGGGACAGGGTACGAGCAGTACTTC.